This TCR beta chain was sequenced for a study of early T cells in non-severe SARS-CoV-2 infection. Whole-study context: Sequenced bulk RNA came from whole blood that was unsorted, and chains were unpaired.

Points on this clonotype: Its target is not known.

Unique molecular identifiers (one per individual cDNA molecule) were attached. TCRdb ran MiXCR on the 5' RACE reads and lists one entry per CDR3 protein. The table includes over 85,000 distinct CDR3 sequences, roughly 12% detected once. CDR3 size: 13 residues. V was shortened by 2 bases and J by 5 bases, with 5 bases between the two germline ends. Germline CDR1 and CDR2: SGHRS and YFSETQ. General observations from the study: Using VDJdb, the matching emphasized anti-spike CD8 responses while missing private and CD4 specificities.

This specimen consisted of whole blood, obtained at baseline. The sequence was collected from an adult who was a healthcare worker with PCR-confirmed SARS-CoV-2 infection or an uninfected control (not recorded which). The genes are TRBV5-1 and TRBJ1-6; D is undetermined. This chain's CDR3 is CASSFGDNSPLHF. Written as DNA, the CDR3 is TGCGCCAGCAGCTTCGGGGATAATTCACCCCTCCACTTT.